These 24 T cell receptor beta chains originate from one sample sequenced in a study of blood T cell repertoires in COVID-19. TCRdb keeps only in-frame clones here, not all; method: immunoSEQ multiplex PCR. In the table there are roughly 48,000 clones, around 80% of which are singletons. The sequencing input was peripheral blood. The receptor source for this set is a human donor in a cohort sampled during active COVID-19.

There are a few counts of this clone. V and J are TRBV7-9 and TRBJ2-7, with a weak D call TRBD2 (5 bases). Trimming took 0 bases from V and 4 from J, leaving 7 bases between them. The CDR3 sequence is 13 residues long. Germline CDR1 SEHNR, CDR2 FQNEAQ (reference sequence). For the CDR3, the DNA is TGTGCCAGCAGCTTAGCTGGCGGGTACGAGCAGTACTTC. It specifies CASSLAGGYEQYF.

This clone was counted a single time. The CDR3 is CASSEQGGEKLFF. For the CDR3, the DNA is TGTGCCAGCAGTGAACAGGGCGGAGAAAAACTGTTTTTT. The rearrangement joins TRBV6-1 to TRBJ1-4; D might be TRBD1 (5 bases). There are 13 residues in the CDR3. The germline V gene has CDR1 MNHNS and CDR2 SASEGT. V lost 2 bases to trimming and J lost 8 bases, with 9 bases between them.

This clone was recorded only once. This chain links TRBV9 with TRBJ1-3; D unresolved. Germline V lookup: CDR1 SGDLS, CDR2 YYNGEE. The CDR3 runs 17 residues. The V end was cut by 3 bases, the J end by 0 bases, with 16 bases between. The CDR3 region has the DNA TGTGCCAGCAGCGCGCGAGGGTCAGTTTTCTCTGGAAACACCATATATTTT. Translating gives CASSARGSVFSGNTIYF.

The chain has TRBV6-5 and TRBJ2-5, with TRBD2 as a possible D gene (6 bases). Germline V CDR1 and CDR2: MNHEY, SVGAGI. This CDR3 spans 12 amino acids. V was trimmed by 5 bases and J by 2 bases, leaving 6 bases between them. This CDR3 reads CASSRGQETQYF. In DNA, the CDR3 is TGTGCCAGCAGTCGGGGGCAAGAGACCCAGTACTTC.

This chain's CDR3 is CARGAGEFTSTDTQYF. The CDR3 coding sequence is TGCGCCCGCGGAGCGGGGGAATTTACTAGCACAGATACGCAGTATTTT. V is TRBV23-1 and J is TRBJ2-3; 8 nucleotides agree with TRBD2. TRBV23-1 is given ORF status, its function remaining uncertain. The CDR3 covers 16 residues. Germline trimming cut 11 bases from V and 0 bases from J; bases unmatched to any gene: 13.

The rearrangement joins TRBV5-1 to TRBJ2-1; D is perhaps TRBD1 (5 bases). Trimming cost V 2 bases and J 8 bases, with 11 bases left between them. CDR3 size: 13 residues. Germline values: CDR1 SGHRS, CDR2 YFSETQ. The CDR3 coding sequence is TGCGCCAGCAGCTTTATACAGGAACATGAGCAGTTCTTC. Protein: CASSFIQEHEQFF. The whole variable domain, filled in from reference TRBV5-1 and TRBJ2-1, reads KAGVTQTPRYLIKTRGQQVTLSCSPISGHRSVSWYQQTPGQGLQFLFEYFSETQRNKGNFPGRFSGRQFSNSRSEMNVSTLELGDSALYLCASSFIQEHEQFFGPGTRLTVL.

This sequence joins TRBV7-8 and TRBJ2-7; 9 bases agree with TRBD1. CDR1 and CDR2 from the germline V gene are SGHVS and FQNEAQ. V was clipped by 4 bases and J by 3 bases; unmatched bases: 7. This CDR3 has 15 amino acids. CDR3 amino acids: CASSSSGTGYYEQYF. The CDR3 coding sequence is TGTGCCAGCAGCTCCTCCGGGACAGGGTACTACGAGCAGTACTTC.

The chain couples TRBV5-4 to TRBJ2-3, with a possible D match to TRBD2 (6 bases). Trimming took 7 bases from V and 2 from J, leaving 11 bases between them. CDR3 length: 13 amino acids. CDR1 is SGHNT and CDR2 is YYREEE in the germline V gene (reference sequence). The CDR3 region is CASSRLDTDTQYF. The CDR3 DNA reads TGTGCCAGCTCAAGACTAGACACAGATACGCAGTATTTT.

The chain carries TRBV25-1 and TRBJ2-1; D might be TRBD2 (5 bases). Between the trimmed V and J ends, which lost 5 bases and 12 bases, there was a span of 11 bases. From germline, CDR1 is MGHDK and CDR2 SYGVNS. The CDR3 spans 11 residues. As DNA, the CDR3 is TGTGCCAGCAGTTTACGGGGATCGCAGTTCTTC. Residues: CASSLRGSQFF.

There are a few counts of this clone. The chain is built from TRBV7-9 and TRBJ2-4; tentatively, D is TRBD2 (5 bases). The CDR3 contains 15 residues. CDR1 is SEHNR, CDR2 FQNEAQ, per germline (reference sequence). Between the trimmed V and J ends, which lost 2 bases and 3 bases, there was a span of 11 bases. CDR3 loop: CASSLKGGSKNIQYF. DNA for the CDR3: TGTGCCAGCAGCTTAAAGGGTGGGAGCAAAAACATTCAGTACTTC. Full variable domain (outside the CDR3, taken from reference TRBV7-9 and TRBJ2-4): DTGVSQNPRHKITKRGQNVTFRCDPISEHNRLYWYRQTLGQGPEFLTYFQNEAQLEKSRLLSDRFSAERPKGSFSTLEIQRTEQGDSAMYLCASSLKGGSKNIQYFGAGTRLSVL.

J is TRBJ1-1 and V is TRBV29-1, with 7 bases that match TRBD1. The CDR3 totals 13 residues. J lost 4 bases, V lost 6 bases, and 8 bases had no gene match. Germline values: CDR1 SQVTM, CDR2 ANQGSEA. CDR3 loop: CSVGTGVATEAFF. CDR3 coding DNA: TGCAGCGTCGGAACAGGGGTGGCCACTGAAGCTTTCTTT.

The CDR3 here is CASSSPAGTHLNTEAFF. DNA of the CDR3: TGTGCCAGCAGCTCGCCAGCGGGGACCCACCTTAACACTGAAGCTTTCTTT. V and J are TRBV7-8 and TRBJ1-1, with D possibly matching TRBD1 (5 bases). V dropped 4 bases and J dropped 2 bases, with 20 bases sitting between them. The CDR3 totals 17 residues. Germline-derived CDR1 and CDR2 are SGHVS and FQNEAQ.

This clone was seen only once. V and J are TRBV6-1 and TRBJ2-5; D possibly corresponds to TRBD2 (6 bases). This CDR3 is 16 amino acids long. The germline V and J ends were trimmed by 0 bases and 5 bases, with 16 bases remaining between them. Germline CDR1 and CDR2: MNHNS and SASEGT. In DNA form, the CDR3 reads TGTGCCAGCAGTGAAGCGCTCTTGGCGGCGGGGGAGACCCAGTACTTC. As protein: CASSEALLAAGETQYF.

The chain uses TRBV30 and TRBJ2-7, with TRBD1 matching 10 bases. The V gene's germline CDR1 is GTSNPN and CDR2 SVGIG (reference sequence). V lost 5 bases to trimming and J lost 6 bases; unmatched junction nucleotides: 10. CDR3 length equals 14 residues. The chain's CDR3 is CAWAPGTGASEQYF. The CDR3, as DNA: TGTGCCTGGGCCCCCGGGACAGGGGCCAGCGAGCAGTACTTC.

The J gene is TRBJ1-2, the V gene TRBV6-5; possible D gene TRBD1, 6 bases. The germline CDR1 and CDR2 sequences are MNHEY and SVGAGI. Trimming stripped 6 bases from V and 2 bases from J, with 13 bases between. The CDR3 extends over 14 amino acids. CDR3 region: CASRARGSNYGYTF. The CDR3 DNA reads TGTGCCAGCAGGGCCAGGGGTTCGAACTATGGCTACACCTTC.

The table lists this clone with a count of one. The rearrangement links TRBV4-1 to TRBJ2-2; 9 bases agree with TRBD2. The germline V gene encodes CDR1 MGHRA and CDR2 YSYEKL. V was pared by 4 bases and J by 4 bases, with 4 bases of the junction left unmatched. This CDR3 spans 15 amino acids. The CDR3 bases are TGCGCCAGCAGCCGCCAAGCGGGGGGCACCGGGGAGCTGTTTTTT. It is translated as CASSRQAGGTGELFF.

The J gene is TRBJ2-1, the V gene TRBV20-1; maybe TRBD1 (5 bases). V lost 3 bases to trimming and J lost 8 bases, with 20 bases between them. Germline V gene sequence: CDR1 DFQATT, CDR2 SNEGSKA (reference sequence). The CDR3 spans 15 residues. The CDR3 spells CSASPLTGPLDEQFF. The CDR3 DNA reads as TGCAGTGCTAGTCCGTTAACAGGCCCCTTGGATGAGCAGTTCTTC.

V and J are TRBV19 and TRBJ2-2, with a weak D call TRBD2 (6 bases). Trimming stripped 2 bases from V and 7 bases from J, with 23 bases between. The CDR3 extends over 18 amino acids. Germline V lookup: CDR1 LNHDA, CDR2 SQIVND (reference sequence). The CDR3 nucleotides read TGTGCCAGTAGTATACAGATTTTGGCGGGGCCAGTGGGCGGGGAGCTGTTTTTT. Translating it yields CASSIQILAGPVGGELFF.

This clone was observed a few times. V is TRBV2 and J is TRBJ2-2; 7 bases agree with TRBD2. Trimming at V came to 7 bases and at J to 4 bases, leaving 9 bases not matched to a gene. The CDR3 extends over 15 amino acids. Germline V gene lookup returns CDR1 SNHLY and CDR2 FYNNEI. The CDR3 nucleotides read TGTGCCAGCATTCTGGGACTACAATTCACCGGGGAGCTGTTTTTT. Amino acids: CASILGLQFTGELFF.

This chain connects TRBV27 to TRBJ2-1; unclear D gene. CDR1 and CDR2 from the germline V gene are MNHEY and SMNVEV (reference sequence). This CDR3 has 13 amino acids. The V and J ends lost 6 bases and 0 bases respectively, with 6 bases between them. CDR3 in DNA: TGTGCCAGCAGGCGTAGCTCCTACAATGAGCAGTTCTTC. Translating it yields CASRRSSYNEQFF.

The rearrangement links TRBV27 to TRBJ2-5; 11 bases agree with TRBD2. Germline V gene sequence: CDR1 MNHEY, CDR2 SMNVEV (reference sequence). The length of the CDR3 is 15 residues. With V trimmed by 2 bases and J by 2 bases, 1 base remained unmatched. In DNA form, the CDR3 reads TGTGCCAGCAGTTTAGTAGCGGGGGGGCAAGAGACCCAGTACTTC. Translated: CASSLVAGGQETQYF.

This clone was observed a single time. This chain connects TRBV5-1 to TRBJ1-4; D is perhaps TRBD1 (5 bases). CDR1 and CDR2 from the germline V gene are SGHRS and YFSETQ. The CDR3 sequence is 15 residues long. V was cut by 2 bases and J by 7 bases, with 15 bases left in between. In DNA form, the CDR3 reads TGCGCCAGCAGCTTTAATCAGGGAGGCGGTGAAAAACTGTTTTTT. This encodes CASSFNQGGGEKLFF.

This clone was counted a few times. This chain links TRBV20-1 with TRBJ1-3; no clear D. Trimming took off 2 bases at V and 4 bases at J, with 3 bases between the two ends. The CDR3 has 11 amino acids. In germline, CDR1 is DFQATT, CDR2 SNEGSKA (reference sequence). CDR3 loop: CSARQGNTIYF. The CDR3 nucleotides are TGCAGTGCTAGACAGGGAAACACCATATATTTT.

The rearrangement uses TRBV5-1 and TRBJ2-5; 9 nucleotides line up with TRBD2. Germline V gene sequence: CDR1 SGHRS, CDR2 YFSETQ. The trim removed 3 bases at V and 2 bases at J, leaving 2 bases unmatched. This CDR3 contains 14 residues. The CDR3 sequence: CASSSSGAQETQYF. The CDR3 DNA sequence: TGCGCCAGCAGCTCTAGCGGGGCTCAAGAGACCCAGTACTTC.